A selection of T cell receptor beta chains follows, all from one sample in a study of beta chain features in type 1 diabetes. Produced via immunoSEQ multiplex PCR; TCRdb's table is partial and in-frame only. The data hold 300,000 or so clones, with roughly 14% observed a single time. The sequenced sample consisted of naive CD4+ T cells from blood. These TCRs come from a woman between 18 and 29 years old with type 1 diabetes. CDR3s include the opening cysteine and the closing phenylalanine or tryptophan. The D gene is left open where the match is weak. Size is omitted from some rows. Given values are once, few, many or a class for expanded clones.

>TRBD1|TRBV5-4|.|TRBJ2-7
TGTGCCAGCAGTCGACAGGGGTCTTATCGAGAGCAGTACTTC
CASSRQGSYREQYF
>.|TRBV5-1|.|TRBJ2-1
TGCGCCAGCAGCTCCGGACTGGTGGTTGGGAATGAGCAGTTCTTC
CASSSGLVVGNEQFF
>.|TRBV9|.|TRBJ2-1
TGTGCCAGCAGCGTCGACCCCTTTGTAGCGGCCTCCTACAATGAGCAGTTCTTC
CASSVDPFVAASYNEQFF
>TRBD1|TRBV6-5|few|TRBJ2-5
TGTGCCAGCAGTTACTCGACAGGGGCGGAGACCCAGTACTTC
CASSYSTGAETQYF
>.|TRBV19|.|TRBJ2-1
TGTGCCACCACTAGCAGGGCGAGGGCCTACAATGAGCAGTTCTTC
CATTSRARAYNEQFF
>.|TRBV28|few|TRBJ2-5
TGTGCCAGCGGGTCAGACTTGGAGACCCAGTACTTC
CASGSDLETQYF
>.|TRBV5-4|.|TRBJ2-1
TGTGCCAGCAGCTTGATTAGCGGCCCTAGCTCCTACAATGAGCAGTTCTTC
CASSLISGPSSYNEQFF
>.|TRBV14|few|TRBJ2-1
TGTGCCAGCAGCCTGGGACTCGTCTCCTACAATGAGCAGTTCTTC
CASSLGLVSYNEQFF
>TRBD1|TRBV6-1|.|TRBJ2-5
TGTGCCAGCAATAGGGGGCGCGGAGAGACCCAGTACTTC
CASNRGRGETQYF
>.|TRBV30|.|TRBJ1-1
TGTGCCTGGAGCAACTTGAACACTGAAGCTTTCTTT
CAWSNLNTEAFF
>TRBD2|TRBV7-2|.|TRBJ2-1
TGTGCCAGCAGCTTAGTGGGACTAGCGGCCTACAATGAGCAGTTCTTC
CASSLVGLAAYNEQFF
>.|TRBV28|.|TRBJ1-5
TGTGCCAGCAGTTTATACACAGGTTTCGGCTATCAGCCCCAGCATTTT
CASSLYTGFGYQPQHF
>TRBD1|TRBV5-4|few|TRBJ1-1
TGTGCCAGCAGCTTGGTAGGGGGCGGAAACACTGAAGCTTTCTTT
CASSLVGGGNTEAFF
>TRBD1|TRBV5-5|few|TRBJ2-1
TGTGCCAGCAGCTGGGGACAGGGGGCTTACAATGAGCAGTTCTTC
CASSWGQGAYNEQFF
>.|TRBV4-3|few|TRBJ2-4
TGCGCCAGCAGCCAAGCTGGACAGCCAGGGAACATTCAGTACTTC
CASSQAGQPGNIQYF
>TRBD1|TRBV9|.|TRBJ1-4
TGTGCCAGCAGCGCGTCCGGGACAGGGAGTGAAAAACTGTTTTTT
CASSASGTGSEKLFF
>TRBD2|TRBV5-1|.|TRBJ2-1
TGCGCCAGCAGCTTTACTAGCGGGAGTGGTGACAATGAGCAGTTCTTC
CASSFTSGSGDNEQFF
>TRBD1|TRBV30|.|TRBJ1-5
TGTGCCTGGTGGGACAGGAGGAGCAATCAGCCCCAGCATTTT
CAWWDRRSNQPQHF
>.|TRBV2|.|TRBJ2-5
TGTGCCTACCAGAAAACCTTCCTGAAGACCCAGTACTTC
CAYQKTFLKTQYF
>.|TRBV11-2|.|TRBJ1-2
TGTGCCAGCAGCTTAGATTTTCGCGGCACGCGGATGGAGGGCTACACCTTC
CASSLDFRGTRMEGYTF
>.|TRBV6-5|.|TRBJ1-2
TGTGCCAGCAGTGCGACTCTCAACTATGGCTACACCTTC
CASSATLNYGYTF
>TRBD2|TRBV11-3|few|TRBJ2-1
TGTGCCAGCAGCACCAGCGGGAGTCCCTACAATGAGCAGTTCTTC
CASSTSGSPYNEQFF
>TRBD2|TRBV7-6|.|TRBJ2-3
TGTGCCAGCAGCTTAAGCGCGAGCGGGAGATGGGGAGATACGCAGTATTTT
CASSLSASGRWGDTQYF
>TRBD2|TRBV5-6|.|TRBJ2-7
TGTGCCAGCAGCTTGGTTCTAGCGGGAGGGCCCTACGAGCAGTACTTC
CASSLVLAGGPYEQYF
>TRBD2|TRBV23-1|few|TRBJ2-7
TGCGCCAGCAGCCAGAGACTAGCGGGAGCTCACGAGCAGTACTTC
CASSQRLAGAHEQYF
>.|TRBV28|few|TRBJ2-1
TGTGCCAGCAGTTTGTCGCGTGGGCAGGTCTATGGGTTTGAGCAGTTCTTC
CASSLSRGQVYGFEQFF
>.|TRBV7-2|few|TRBJ2-1
TGTGCCAGCACTCCTGGGCCGAGCTCCTACAATGAGCAGTTCTTC
CASTPGPSSYNEQFF
>.|TRBV2|few|TRBJ2-6
TGTGCCAGCAGTGGAACTCCTCGTAGTCTGACTTTC
CASSGTPRSLTF
>.|TRBV27|.|TRBJ2-1
TGTGCCAGCAGCCCACCCCACCCTCGATTAGCGTCCTACAATGAGCAGTTCTTC
CASSPPHPRLASYNEQFF
>TRBD1|TRBV30|few|TRBJ2-2
TGTGCCTGGAGGACAGGGGGTCTGAACACCGGGGAGCTGTTTTTT
CAWRTGGLNTGELFF
>.|TRBV10-3|few|TRBJ2-5
TGTGCCATCAGTGAAGGGGGATCCGTAGAGACCCAGTACTTC
CAISEGGSVETQYF
>.|TRBV7-2|.|TRBJ2-3
TGTGCCAGCAGCTTAGTACTGGGCCCAGATACGCAGTATTTT
CASSLVLGPDTQYF
>.|TRBV6-6|few|TRBJ2-5
TGTGCCAGCAGTCCTAAGGAGGGGATTCGAGAGACCCAGTACTTC
CASSPKEGIRETQYF
>TRBD1|TRBV5-1|.|TRBJ2-1
TGCGCCAGCAGCTTAGGCGGGACAGGGTTCAATGAGCAGTTCTTC
CASSLGGTGFNEQFF